The 2 T cell receptor beta chains below all came from one sample that was sequenced in a study of T cells in Graves' hyperthyroidism and ophthalmopathy. Amplification of TCR beta CDR3 regions was performed using RNA transcripts as template. The TCR CDR3 was amplified in a first-round RT-PCR using the HTBI primer set. TCRdb called the multiplex PCR reads again in MiXCR, with one record for every CDR3 protein. The data hold 300,000 to 500,000 distinct CDR3 sequences, with about 16% observed a single time. Sequencing was performed on blood. All receptors derive from a woman in her twenties or thirties with Graves' hyperthyroidism.

CDR3 sequence: CASGLVPRALRVSPLHF. DNA of the CDR3: TGTGCTAGTGGTTTGGTACCCCGGGCCCTGAGGGTTTCACCCCTCCACTTT. The V call is TRBV12-5, the J call TRBJ1-6, with D uncertain. There are 17 residues in the CDR3. The V and J ends lost 0 bases and 9 bases respectively, with 18 bases between them. The germline gives CDR1 LGHNT, CDR2 FRNRAP.

This clonotype was counted at least ten times. This chain links TRBV29-1 with TRBJ2-3; D gene uncertain. V was cut by 5 bases and J by 5 bases, with 8 bases left in between. Per the germline V gene, CDR1 is SQVTM and CDR2 is ANQGSEA. This CDR3 has 11 amino acids. CDR3 loop: CSVLRLDTQYF. CDR3 sequence (DNA): TGCAGCGTTCTGAGGTTAGATACGCAGTATTTT.